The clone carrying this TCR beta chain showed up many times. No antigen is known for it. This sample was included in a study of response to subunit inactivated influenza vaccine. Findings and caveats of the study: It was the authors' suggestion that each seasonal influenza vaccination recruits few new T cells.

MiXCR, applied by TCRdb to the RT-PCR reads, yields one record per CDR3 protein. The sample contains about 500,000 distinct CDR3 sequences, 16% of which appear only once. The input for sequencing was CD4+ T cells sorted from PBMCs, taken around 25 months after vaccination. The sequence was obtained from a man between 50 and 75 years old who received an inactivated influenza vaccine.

CDR3 sequence: CASSGRQVIWETQYF. The CDR3, as DNA: TGTGCCAGCAGTGGGAGACAGGTTATCTGGGAGACCCAGTACTTC. V and J are TRBV2 and TRBJ2-5; TRBD1 might be the D (6 bases). The CDR3 contains 15 residues. Trimming took off 4 bases at V and 5 bases at J, with 17 bases between the two ends. Looked up from germline, CDR1 is SNHLY and CDR2 is FYNNEI.